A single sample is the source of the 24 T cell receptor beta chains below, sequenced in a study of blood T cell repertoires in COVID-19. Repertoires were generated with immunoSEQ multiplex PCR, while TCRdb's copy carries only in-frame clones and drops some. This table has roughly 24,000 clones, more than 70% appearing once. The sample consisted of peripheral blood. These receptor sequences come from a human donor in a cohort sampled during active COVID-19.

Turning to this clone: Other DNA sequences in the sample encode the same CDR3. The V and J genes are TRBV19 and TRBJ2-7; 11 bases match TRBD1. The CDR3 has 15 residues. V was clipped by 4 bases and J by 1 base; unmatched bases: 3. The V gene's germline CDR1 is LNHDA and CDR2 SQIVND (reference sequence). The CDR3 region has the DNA TGTGCCAGTAGTACAGGGACAGGGGGTTCCTACGAGCAGTACTTC. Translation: CASSTGTGGSYEQYF.

CDR3 region: CASSQGTAGKDQPQHF. In DNA form, the CDR3 reads TGTGCCAGCAGCCAGGGGACAGCGGGTAAAGATCAGCCCCAGCATTTT. J is TRBJ1-5 and V is TRBV3-1 (or the pseudogene TRBV3-2), with 7 bases aligning to TRBD1. V was clipped by 3 bases and J by 5 bases; unmatched bases: 10. CDR1 LGHDT and CDR2 YNNKEL come from the germline V gene (reference sequence). CDR3 length: 16 residues.

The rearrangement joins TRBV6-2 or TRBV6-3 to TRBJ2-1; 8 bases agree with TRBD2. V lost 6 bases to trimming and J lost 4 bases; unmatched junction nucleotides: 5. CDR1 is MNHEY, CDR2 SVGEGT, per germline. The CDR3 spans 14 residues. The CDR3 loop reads CASSDSSGYNEQFF. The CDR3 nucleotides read TGTGCCAGCAGCGATTCTAGCGGGTACAATGAGCAGTTCTTC.

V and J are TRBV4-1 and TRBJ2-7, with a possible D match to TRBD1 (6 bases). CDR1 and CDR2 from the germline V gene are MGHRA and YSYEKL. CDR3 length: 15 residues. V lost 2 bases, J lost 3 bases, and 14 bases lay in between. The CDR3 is CASSQPPTGFYEQYF. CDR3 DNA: TGCGCCAGCAGCCAACCTCCGACAGGTTTCTACGAGCAGTACTTC.

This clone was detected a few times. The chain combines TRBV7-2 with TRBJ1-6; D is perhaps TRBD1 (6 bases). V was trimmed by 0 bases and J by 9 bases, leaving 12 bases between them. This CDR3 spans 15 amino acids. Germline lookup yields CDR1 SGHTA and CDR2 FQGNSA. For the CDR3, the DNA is TGTGCCAGCAGCTTAGCGATCTCAGGGGTTTCACCCCTCCACTTT. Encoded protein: CASSLAISGVSPLHF. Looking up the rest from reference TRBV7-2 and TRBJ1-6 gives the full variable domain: GAGVSQSPSNKVTEKGKDVELRCDPISGHTALYWYRQSLGQGLEFLIYFQGNSAPDKSGLPSDRFSAERTGGSVSTLTIQRTQQEDSAVYLCASSLAISGVSPLHFGNGTRLTVT.

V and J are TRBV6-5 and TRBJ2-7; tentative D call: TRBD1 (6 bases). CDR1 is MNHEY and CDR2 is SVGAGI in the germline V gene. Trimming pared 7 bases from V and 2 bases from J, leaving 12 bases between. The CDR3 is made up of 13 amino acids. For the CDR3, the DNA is TGTGCCAGCATTCCCCCAGGGGCCTACGAGCAGTACTTC. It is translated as CASIPPGAYEQYF.

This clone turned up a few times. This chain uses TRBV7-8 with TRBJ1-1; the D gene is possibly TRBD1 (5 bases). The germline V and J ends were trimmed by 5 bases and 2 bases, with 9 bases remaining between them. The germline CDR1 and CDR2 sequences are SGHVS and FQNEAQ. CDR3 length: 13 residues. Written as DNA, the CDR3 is TGTGCCAGCAGCGGGAGGGGTAACACTGAAGCTTTCTTT. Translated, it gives CASSGRGNTEAFF.

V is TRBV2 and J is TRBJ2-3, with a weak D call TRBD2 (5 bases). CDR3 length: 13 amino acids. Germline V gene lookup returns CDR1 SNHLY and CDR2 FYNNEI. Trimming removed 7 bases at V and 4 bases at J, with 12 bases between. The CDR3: CASMRAESDTQYF. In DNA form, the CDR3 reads TGTGCCAGCATGAGGGCAGAGTCAGATACGCAGTATTTT.

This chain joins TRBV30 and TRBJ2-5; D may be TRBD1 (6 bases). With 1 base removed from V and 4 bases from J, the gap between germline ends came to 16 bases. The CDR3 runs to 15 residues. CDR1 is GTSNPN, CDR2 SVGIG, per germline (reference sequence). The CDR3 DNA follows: TGTGCCTGGAGTGCCTCCACTATAGGGGGAGAGACCCAGTACTTC. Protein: CAWSASTIGGETQYF.

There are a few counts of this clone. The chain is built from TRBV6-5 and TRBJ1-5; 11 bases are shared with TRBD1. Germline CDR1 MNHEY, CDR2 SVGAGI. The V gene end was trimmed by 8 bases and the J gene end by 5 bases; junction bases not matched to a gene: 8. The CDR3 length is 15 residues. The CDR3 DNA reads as TGTGCCAGCGACGGACAGGGGGCGGCGGATCAGCCCCAGCATTTT. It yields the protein CASDGQGAADQPQHF.

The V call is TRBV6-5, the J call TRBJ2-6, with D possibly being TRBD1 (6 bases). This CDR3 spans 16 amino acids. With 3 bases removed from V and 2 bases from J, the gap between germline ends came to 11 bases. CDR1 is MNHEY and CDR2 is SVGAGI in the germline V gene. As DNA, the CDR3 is TGTGCCAGCAGTTATTCCCCAGGGGCTGGGGCCAACGTCCTGACTTTC. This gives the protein CASSYSPGAGANVLTF.

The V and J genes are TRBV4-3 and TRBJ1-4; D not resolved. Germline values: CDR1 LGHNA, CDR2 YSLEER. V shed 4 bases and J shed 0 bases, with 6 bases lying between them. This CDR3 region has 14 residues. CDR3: CASSPLATNEKLFF. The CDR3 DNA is TGCGCCAGCAGCCCACTAGCAACTAATGAAAAACTGTTTTTT.

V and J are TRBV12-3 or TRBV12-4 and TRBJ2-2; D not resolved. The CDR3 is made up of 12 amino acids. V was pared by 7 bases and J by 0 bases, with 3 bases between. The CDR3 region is CASTSNTGELFF. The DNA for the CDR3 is TGTGCCAGCACCTCGAACACCGGGGAGCTGTTTTTT.

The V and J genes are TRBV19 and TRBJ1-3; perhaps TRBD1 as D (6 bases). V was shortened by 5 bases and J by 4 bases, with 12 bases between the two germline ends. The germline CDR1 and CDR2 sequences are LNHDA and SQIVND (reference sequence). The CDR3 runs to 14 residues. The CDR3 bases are TGTGCCAGTAGTCCCAGGGGTTACGGAAACACCATATATTTT. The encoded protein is CASSPRGYGNTIYF.

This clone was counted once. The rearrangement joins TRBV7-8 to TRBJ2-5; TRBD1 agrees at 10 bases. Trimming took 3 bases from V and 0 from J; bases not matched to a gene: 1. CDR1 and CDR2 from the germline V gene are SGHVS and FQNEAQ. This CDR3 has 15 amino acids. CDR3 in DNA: TGTGCCAGCAGCTTTGACAGGGGGCACCAAGAGACCCAGTACTTC. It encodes CASSFDRGHQETQYF.

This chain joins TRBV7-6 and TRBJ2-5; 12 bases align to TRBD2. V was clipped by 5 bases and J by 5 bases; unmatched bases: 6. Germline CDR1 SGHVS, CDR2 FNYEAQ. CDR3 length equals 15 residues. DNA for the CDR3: TGTGCCAGCAGCCGGACTAGCGGGGTGATGGAGACCCAGTACTTC. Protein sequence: CASSRTSGVMETQYF.

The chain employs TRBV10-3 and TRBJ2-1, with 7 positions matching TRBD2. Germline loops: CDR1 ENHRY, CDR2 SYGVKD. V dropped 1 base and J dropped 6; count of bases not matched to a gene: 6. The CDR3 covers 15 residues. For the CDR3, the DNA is TGTGCCATCAGTGAGTGGGCGGGAGTCGGCAATGAGCAGTTCTTC. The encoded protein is CAISEWAGVGNEQFF.

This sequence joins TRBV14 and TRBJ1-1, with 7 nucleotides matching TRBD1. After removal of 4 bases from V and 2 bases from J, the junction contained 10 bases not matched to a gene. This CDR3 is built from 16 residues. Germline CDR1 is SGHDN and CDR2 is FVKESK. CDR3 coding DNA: TGTGCCAGCAGCCTGAGGACAGGCCCTTCAAACACTGAAGCTTTCTTT. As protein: CASSLRTGPSNTEAFF.

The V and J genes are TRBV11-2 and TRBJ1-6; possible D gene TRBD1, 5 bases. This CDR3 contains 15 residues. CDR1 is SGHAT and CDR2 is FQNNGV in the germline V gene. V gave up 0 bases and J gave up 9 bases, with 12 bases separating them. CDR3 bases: TGTGCCAGCAGCTTAGATGGGACTCTCCCTTCACCCCTCCACTTT. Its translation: CASSLDGTLPSPLHF.

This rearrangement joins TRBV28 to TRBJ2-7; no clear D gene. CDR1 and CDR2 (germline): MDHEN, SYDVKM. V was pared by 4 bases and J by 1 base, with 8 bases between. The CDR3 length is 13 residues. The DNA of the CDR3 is TGTGCCAGCAGTTCACGCGGTTCCTACGAGCAGTACTTC. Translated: CASSSRGSYEQYF.

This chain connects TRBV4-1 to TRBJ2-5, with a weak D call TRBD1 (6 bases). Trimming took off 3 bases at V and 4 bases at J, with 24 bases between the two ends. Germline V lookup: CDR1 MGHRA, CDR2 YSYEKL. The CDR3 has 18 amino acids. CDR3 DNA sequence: TGCGCCAGCAGCCAGCTCCCTGGGACCCCAGGGGAGAGAGAGACCCAGTACTTC. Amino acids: CASSQLPGTPGERETQYF.

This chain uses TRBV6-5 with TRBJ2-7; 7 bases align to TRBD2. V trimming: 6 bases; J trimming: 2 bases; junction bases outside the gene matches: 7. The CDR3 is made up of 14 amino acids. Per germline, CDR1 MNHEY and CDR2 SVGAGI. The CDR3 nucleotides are TGTGCCAGCAGGTACGCGGGGGAAACCTACGAGCAGTACTTC. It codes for CASRYAGETYEQYF.

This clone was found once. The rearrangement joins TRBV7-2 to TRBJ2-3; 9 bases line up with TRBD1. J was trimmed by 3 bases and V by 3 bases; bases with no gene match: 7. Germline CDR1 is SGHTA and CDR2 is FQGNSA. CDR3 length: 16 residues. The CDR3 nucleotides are TGTGCCAGCAGCTTCGGTGGACAGGGGCAGACAGATACGCAGTATTTT. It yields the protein CASSFGGQGQTDTQYF.

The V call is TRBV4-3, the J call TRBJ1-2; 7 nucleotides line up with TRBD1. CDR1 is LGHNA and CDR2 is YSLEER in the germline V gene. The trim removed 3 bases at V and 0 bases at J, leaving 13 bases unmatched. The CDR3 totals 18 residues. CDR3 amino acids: CASSQQAPGQRSNYGYTF. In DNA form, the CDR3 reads TGCGCCAGCAGCCAGCAAGCCCCGGGACAGCGATCTAACTATGGCTACACCTTC.